The rows below give T cell receptor beta chains drawn from one sample of a study of shared clonotypes between healthy human individuals. Method: immunoSEQ multiplex PCR; TCRdb's copy keeps in-frame clones and lacks some. The table has 740,000 or so clones, around four fifths seen once. Input material: memory CD4+ T cells sorted from blood. These receptors came from a woman between 25 and 40 years old in good health. CDR3s include the opening cysteine and the closing phenylalanine or tryptophan. D genes are given only for firm matches. Some rows mark clone size as missing; the rest say once, few, many or name a class of expanded clone.

>-|TRBJ2-7|-|TRBV21-1
TGTGCCAGCAGCAAAGTTGTGCGGGAGGTGAGGACCATTAAATCCTACGAGCAGTACTTC
CASSKVVREVRTIKSYEQYF
>-|TRBJ1-2|-|TRBV19
TGTGCCAGTTCTAATATATATGGCTACACCTTC
CASSNIYGYTF
>-|TRBJ2-7|many|TRBV7-8
TGTGCCAGCAGCTTTCGTAGGAACTCCTACGAGCAGTACTTC
CASSFRRNSYEQYF
>TRBD1|TRBJ2-4|-|TRBV7-3
TGTGCCAGCAGTCAACAGGGGGAAGGGAACATTCAGTACTTC
CASSQQGEGNIQYF
>TRBD1|TRBJ1-4|-|TRBV6-1
TGTGCCTTTGGACAGGGCCTTCCTTTTAATGAAAAACTGTTTTTT
CAFGQGLPFNEKLFF
>-|TRBJ2-1|-|TRBV6-5
TGTGCCAGCAGGTTCGCTCGGAGCTCCTACAATGAGCAGTTCTTC
CASRFARSSYNEQFF
>-|TRBJ1-1|-|TRBV7-8
TGTGCCAGCAGCCGGAGGGGCGAAGGGAAGAACACTGAAGCTTTCTTT
CASSRRGEGKNTEAFF
>TRBD2|TRBJ2-2|-|TRBV11-1
TGTGCCAGCAGCTCCATGTCAGCGGGAAACACCGGGGAGCTGTTTTTT
CASSSMSAGNTGELFF
>-|TRBJ1-5|many|TRBV7-8
TGTGCCAGCAGCTCCCAGAGGGATCAGCCCCAGCATTTT
CASSSQRDQPQHF
>-|TRBJ1-1|-|TRBV10-1
TGCGCCAGCAGTCGATCAGGGGACATGAACACTGAAGCTTTCTTT
CASSRSGDMNTEAFF
>TRBD1|TRBJ1-5|many|TRBV28
TGTGCCAGCAGTACCGGGACAGCCAATCAGCCCCAGCATTTT
CASSTGTANQPQHF
>-|TRBJ2-2|-|TRBV15
TGTGCCACCAGCAGAGATCTGCGCGGGGAGCTGTTTTTT
CATSRDLRGELFF
>-|TRBJ1-1|-|TRBV10-3
TGTGCCATCAGTGTAGGGGGGGCCAACACTGAAGCTTTCTTT
CAISVGGANTEAFF
>-|TRBJ2-1|once|TRBV28
TGTGCCAGCAGGGGGTTGTGGACAGCCTACAATGAGCAGTTCTTC
CASRGLWTAYNEQFF
>-|TRBJ2-3|-|TRBV11-1
TGTGCCAGCAGCTCGTACACTAGTTCTAGCACAGATACGCAGTATTTT
CASSSYTSSSTDTQYF
>-|TRBJ2-1|-|TRBV28
TGTGCCAGCAGTTCCCCGGGGGCCTCCTACAATGAGCAGTTCTTC
CASSSPGASYNEQFF
>TRBD1|TRBJ2-7|-|TRBV28
TGTGCCAGCAGGGCAACCGGGACAGGGTCCTACGAGCAGTACTTC
CASRATGTGSYEQYF
>-|TRBJ1-2|-|TRBV6-5
TGTGCCAGCAATCCACGGGGGGCGGCAAACTATGGCTACACCTTC
CASNPRGAANYGYTF
>TRBD1|TRBJ2-7|once|TRBV18
TGTGCCAGCTCACCAGTTACTTCCGGGACAGGGTCAGTTGCGCAGTACTTC
CASSPVTSGTGSVAQYF
>-|TRBJ1-5|-|TRBV7-8
TGTGCCAGCAGCCAGGGGAATCAGCCCCAGCATTTT
CASSQGNQPQHF
>-|TRBJ1-1|-|TRBV4-2
TGTGCCAGCAGCCAAGATCCCAAGAACACTGAAGCTTTCTTT
CASSQDPKNTEAFF
>-|TRBJ2-7|-|TRBV15
TGTGCCACCAGCAGAGTCTCGACCGCCTACGAGCAGTACTTC
CATSRVSTAYEQYF
>-|TRBJ2-1|-|TRBV11-3
TGTGCCAGCAGCTTTTCTAGCAGTAGGGATGAGCAGTTCTTC
CASSFSSSRDEQFF
>TRBD1|TRBJ2-7|-|TRBV5-1
TGCGCCAGCAGCTTGGAGGACAGGGTCTACGAGCAGTACTTC
CASSLEDRVYEQYF
>TRBD1|TRBJ1-1|-|TRBV9
TGTGCCAGCAGCGAGCAGGGGGCTCTATCCACTGAAGCTTTCTTT
CASSEQGALSTEAFF
>-|TRBJ1-2|-|TRBV19
TGTGCCAGTAGGGGGGGCAGGGCGGACTATGGCTACACCTTC
CASRGGRADYGYTF
>TRBD2|TRBJ2-1|-|TRBV11-2
TGTGCCAGCAGCTTAGTGGGGGGGAGCGTTGGAAATGAGCAGTTCTTC
CASSLVGGSVGNEQFF
>TRBD2|TRBJ2-1|-|TRBV5-1
TGCGCCAGCACCTGGACTAGCGGAGACAATGAGCAGTTCTTC
CASTWTSGDNEQFF
>TRBD2|TRBJ2-2|-|TRBV11-2
TGTGCCAGCAGCGCTAGACTAGCGGGAGGCCAGGGAACCGGGGAGCTGTTTTTT
CASSARLAGGQGTGELFF
>TRBD2|TRBJ2-1|-|TRBV7-6
TGTGCCAGCAGCTTAGAGTCCGTCGGACTAGGCAGCAATGAGCAGTTCTTC
CASSLESVGLGSNEQFF
>TRBD1|TRBJ1-1|once|TRBV19
TGTGCCAGTAGGAGGACAGGGACTCTGAACACTGAAGCTTTCTTT
CASRRTGTLNTEAFF
>-|TRBJ1-1|-|TRBV30
TGTGCCTGGAAAGTTCCGGATACTCCCACGAGCACTGAAGCTTTCTTT
CAWKVPDTPTSTEAFF
>TRBD1|TRBJ2-2|few|TRBV28
TGTGCCAGCAGTCGCCGACAGGGGGCCGGGGAGCTGTTTTTT
CASSRRQGAGELFF
>TRBD1|TRBJ2-7|-|TRBV7-9
TGTGCCAGCAGCCGCACAGGACAGGGACCAGGCGAGCAGTACTTC
CASSRTGQGPGEQYF
>-|TRBJ2-1|-|TRBV7-2
TGTGCCAGCAGTTTAGCTATCGGACGGAGAGACAATGAGCAGTTCTTC
CASSLAIGRRDNEQFF
>-|TRBJ1-1|-|TRBV7-9
TGTGCCACCGAGAAGAACACTGAAGCTTTCTTT
CATEKNTEAFF